A single sample is the source of the 23 T cell receptor beta chains below, sequenced in a study of T cell clones after liver transplantation. Clones were sequenced by immunoSEQ multiplex PCR, and TCRdb holds only the in-frame ones, with some missing. Found here are 77,000 or so clones, 75% to 90% of them singletons; the top ten hold about 0.79%. The sample in question was CD4+ T cells from blood, obtained 12 months after liver transplant. Source of these receptors: a human patient who received a liver transplant. Some T cells may be supplied by the graft donor.

The chain carries TRBV19 and TRBJ1-2, with D possibly being TRBD1 (5 bases). The germline V gene encodes CDR1 LNHDA and CDR2 SQIVND (reference sequence). V dropped 5 bases and J dropped 2 bases, with 9 bases sitting between them. The CDR3 runs 13 residues. CDR3 protein: CASSQGRNYGYTF. CDR3 nucleotides: TGTGCCAGTAGTCAGGGACGGAACTATGGCTACACCTTC.

The V gene is TRBV28, the J gene TRBJ2-5; TRBD1 is a possible D gene (5 bases). V dropped 4 bases and J dropped 5 bases, with 14 bases sitting between them. CDR1 and CDR2 (germline): MDHEN, SYDVKM. This CDR3 spans 14 amino acids. In DNA form, the CDR3 reads TGTGCCAGCAGTTGGGAAGGGGCGCAGGAGACCCAGTACTTC. Its translation: CASSWEGAQETQYF.

The chain joins TRBV10-3 to TRBJ2-7; 9 nucleotides match TRBD1. V dropped 3 bases and J dropped 3; count of bases not matched to a gene: 6. This CDR3 contains 15 residues. Germline assignment: CDR1 ENHRY and CDR2 SYGVKD. The chain's CDR3 is CAISEPGQGNYEQYF. CDR3 sequence (DNA): TGTGCCATCAGTGAACCGGGACAGGGAAACTACGAGCAGTACTTC.

The rearrangement joins TRBV5-1 to TRBJ2-2; a weak D match, TRBD1 (6 bases). V was pared by 3 bases and J by 0 bases, with 9 bases between. This CDR3 has 15 amino acids. Germline V CDR1 and CDR2: SGHRS, YFSETQ. The CDR3 here is CASSSGQPNTGELFF. CDR3 sequence (DNA): TGCGCCAGCAGCTCCGGACAGCCGAACACCGGGGAGCTGTTTTTT.

V is TRBV5-4 and J is TRBJ2-3, with D unresolved. V lost 2 bases to trimming and J lost 5 bases, with 9 bases between them. The CDR3 runs 13 residues. Germline V gene sequence: CDR1 SGHNT, CDR2 YYREEE (reference sequence). DNA of the CDR3: TGTGCCAGCAGCTTATCTTTCGTAGATACGCAGTATTTT. Translated: CASSLSFVDTQYF. The complete variable domain, with remaining parts taken from reference TRBV5-4 and TRBJ2-3, reads ETGVTQSPTHLIKTRGQQVTLRCSSQSGHNTVSWYQQALGQGPQFIFQYYREEENGRGNFPPRFSGLQFPNYSSELNVNALELDDSALYLCASSLSFVDTQYFGPGTRLTVL.

The genes are TRBV7-8 and TRBJ1-1, with 7 bases aligning to TRBD1. This CDR3 has 15 residues. Trimming removed 7 bases from V and 1 base from J; junction bases left unmatched: 9. Germline loops: CDR1 SGHVS, CDR2 FQNEAQ. The CDR3: CASTSPTGQNTEAFF. CDR3 DNA: TGTGCCAGCACTAGCCCGACAGGGCAGAACACTGAAGCTTTCTTT.

This chain uses TRBV7-9 with TRBJ2-1, with 8 bases aligning to TRBD2. Germline V gene data show CDR1 as SEHNR and CDR2 as FQNEAQ (reference sequence). With V trimmed by 5 bases and J by 0 bases, 6 bases remained unmatched. The CDR3 consists of 16 residues. CDR3 sequence: CASSGIAGSSYNEQFF. The DNA of the CDR3 is TGTGCCAGCAGCGGCATAGCGGGAAGCTCCTACAATGAGCAGTTCTTC.

The rearrangement links TRBV9 to TRBJ1-4, with 8 nucleotides matching TRBD1. Germline-derived CDR1 and CDR2 are SGDLS and YYNGEE. CDR3 length: 15 residues. J was trimmed by 5 bases and V by 4 bases; bases with no gene match: 7. CDR3 nucleotide sequence: TGTGCCAGCAGCCTCAGCAGGGGGCTAAATGAAAAACTGTTTTTT. It yields the protein CASSLSRGLNEKLFF.

The rearrangement joins TRBV29-1 to TRBJ2-5; 8 positions agree with TRBD2. V gave up 6 bases and J gave up 5 bases; unmatched junction bases: 17. Looked up from germline, CDR1 is SQVTM and CDR2 is ANQGSEA. The CDR3 loop spans 16 amino acids. Here the CDR3 reads CSVMGVAGRNRETQYF. Written as DNA, the CDR3 is TGCAGCGTGATGGGGGTAGCGGGGCGGAATAGGGAGACCCAGTACTTC.

Only a few counts were recorded for this clone. The chain couples TRBV7-2 to TRBJ2-1; D remains ambiguous. V dropped 5 bases and J dropped 0 bases, with 5 bases sitting between them. CDR3 length equals 13 residues. CDR1 SGHTA and CDR2 FQGNSA come from the germline V gene. This chain's CDR3 is CASSPSSYNEQFF. CDR3 coding DNA: TGTGCCAGCAGCCCCAGCTCCTACAATGAGCAGTTCTTC. The full variable domain, rest sourced from reference TRBV7-2 and TRBJ2-1, is GAGVSQSPSNKVTEKGKDVELRCDPISGHTALYWYRQSLGQGLEFLIYFQGNSAPDKSGLPSDRFSAERTGGSVSTLTIQRTQQEDSAVYLCASSPSSYNEQFFGPGTRLTVL.

The chain links TRBV5-1 to TRBJ2-1; TRBD2 might be the D (6 bases). Germline-derived CDR1 and CDR2 are SGHRS and YFSETQ. Trimming cost V 3 bases and J 2 bases, with 15 bases left between them. This CDR3 is 16 amino acids long. CDR3 nucleotide sequence: TGCGCCAGCAGCTCCTACATGACGGGGGCCTACAATGAGCAGTTCTTC. Protein sequence: CASSSYMTGAYNEQFF.

The V call is TRBV18, the J call TRBJ2-7; 7 bases match TRBD2. CDR1 and CDR2 from the germline V gene are KGHSH and LQKENI. V shed 5 bases and J 4 bases; nucleotides not matched to a gene: 8. CDR3 size: 14 residues. CDR3 in DNA: TGTGCCAGCTCAACCGGGGAGGGGAAATACGAGCAGTACTTC. Encoded protein: CASSTGEGKYEQYF.

This chain links TRBV5-1 with TRBJ2-1; D call uncertain. This CDR3 spans 15 amino acids. Germline-derived CDR1 and CDR2 are SGHRS and YFSETQ. V was trimmed by 0 bases and J by 5 bases, leaving 12 bases between them. The CDR3 reads CASSLARQTNNEQFF. CDR3 sequence (DNA): TGCGCCAGCAGCTTGGCGAGGCAAACTAACAATGAGCAGTTCTTC.

V and J are TRBV5-4 and TRBJ2-7, with D uncertain. Germline assignment: CDR1 SGHNT and CDR2 YYREEE (reference sequence). This CDR3 is 13 amino acids long. V lost 0 bases and J 3 bases, leaving 7 bases between the germline ends. As DNA, the CDR3 is TGTGCCAGCAGCTTGGATATGAACTACGAGCAGTACTTC. Translation: CASSLDMNYEQYF.

The genes are TRBV27 and TRBJ1-2, with D perhaps TRBD1 (5 bases). CDR3 size: 14 residues. The V and J ends lost 6 bases and 4 bases respectively, with 15 bases between them. The germline V gene encodes CDR1 MNHEY and CDR2 SMNVEV (reference sequence). The CDR3 reads CASRSQTDIYGYTF. The CDR3 DNA reads TGTGCCAGCAGGTCGCAGACAGACATCTATGGCTACACCTTC.

The CDR3, as DNA: TGTGCCAGCATTAGGGACAGGGTCGGCAGCGGGGAGCTGTTTTTT. Translated: CASIRDRVGSGELFF. The chain carries TRBV28 and TRBJ2-2; 9 bases map to TRBD1. V dropped 7 bases and J dropped 7; count of bases not matched to a gene: 10. The CDR3 runs to 15 residues. CDR1 and CDR2 from the germline V gene are MDHEN and SYDVKM.

The chain couples TRBV7-9 to TRBJ2-1, with TRBD2 as a possible D gene (6 bases). CDR1 is SEHNR and CDR2 is FQNEAQ in the germline V gene (reference sequence). Trimming removed 5 bases at V and 9 bases at J, with 14 bases between. This CDR3 has 13 amino acids. Written as DNA, the CDR3 is TGTGCCAGCAGCACACCGGCGGGGCTTGAGCAGTTCTTC. Translation: CASSTPAGLEQFF.

The chain employs TRBV2 and TRBJ2-7, with 7 bases identical to TRBD1. The CDR3 totals 14 residues. Trimming cost V 11 bases and J 3 bases; bases outside gene matches: 13. The germline V gene has CDR1 SNHLY and CDR2 FYNNEI. The CDR3 protein is CAHQTRQGVYEQYF. In nucleotides, the CDR3 is TGTGCCCACCAGACACGACAGGGAGTCTACGAGCAGTACTTC.

This chain joins TRBV30 and TRBJ1-3, with D perhaps TRBD1 (5 bases). Germline-derived CDR1 and CDR2 are GTSNPN and SVGIG (reference sequence). Trimming left V 4 bases short and J 0 bases short, with 13 bases between. CDR3 length equals 15 residues. CDR3 region: CAWTQGLHSGNTIYF. CDR3 sequence (DNA): TGTGCCTGGACCCAGGGCCTCCACTCTGGAAACACCATATATTTT.

This chain links TRBV30 with TRBJ1-3, with D unclear. The germline gives CDR1 GTSNPN, CDR2 SVGIG (reference sequence). CDR3 length: 13 amino acids. V lost 1 base and J 8 bases, leaving 12 bases between the germline ends. The CDR3: CAWSAGPWDTIYF. CDR3 nucleotide sequence: TGTGCCTGGAGTGCTGGCCCATGGGACACCATATATTTT.

The chain carries TRBV28 and TRBJ1-5, with TRBD1 identical over 9 bases. CDR1 is MDHEN and CDR2 is SYDVKM in the germline V gene. CDR3 length: 17 residues. J gave up 4 bases and V 4 bases, and 11 bases lay outside the gene matches. This chain's CDR3 is CASSWALGQGLNQPQHF. As DNA, the CDR3 is TGTGCCAGCAGTTGGGCACTGGGACAGGGATTAAATCAGCCCCAGCATTTT.

The chain combines TRBV28 with TRBJ2-1; D gene ambiguous. The germline V gene encodes CDR1 MDHEN and CDR2 SYDVKM. The CDR3 totals 16 residues. V was pared by 5 bases and J by 7 bases, with 21 bases between. This chain's CDR3 is CASSLEAPVRRNEQFF. The CDR3 DNA is TGTGCCAGCAGTCTAGAGGCACCCGTTAGGAGAAATGAGCAGTTCTTC.

The chain uses TRBV28 and TRBJ2-1; D unclear. CDR3 length equals 15 residues. Trimming shortened V by 5 bases and J by 6 bases, and 17 bases separated the two germline ends. From germline, CDR1 is MDHEN and CDR2 SYDVKM. The CDR3 DNA sequence: TGTGCCAGCAGTCCTAAGGCCCTAGGTAGCAATGAGCAGTTCTTC. The encoded protein is CASSPKALGSNEQFF.